One sample yielded the 14 T cell receptor beta chains listed below, sequenced in a study of cytomegalovirus exposure and HLA in healthy donors. PCR involved 60 Vbeta and 13 Jbeta primers. The table came from immunoSEQ multiplex PCR; TCRdb's copy has only in-frame clones and leaves some out. The profile shows about 140,000 clones, about 75% of them singletons. The sequencing input was PBMCs. The receptors originated from a man younger than 35 in good health and CMV-seronegative.

The gene calls are TRBV7-3 and TRBJ2-3; TRBD2 agrees at 14 bases. The V gene end was trimmed by 4 bases and the J gene end by 6 bases; junction bases not matched to a gene: 15. The CDR3 extends over 19 amino acids. Looked up from germline, CDR1 is SGHTA and CDR2 is FQGTGA. CDR3 nucleotides: TGTGCCAGCAGCTACCCAGACGAGGGACTAGCGGGAGTGGCGGATACGCAGTATTTT. This gives the protein CASSYPDEGLAGVADTQYF.

This clone was detected only a few times. This chain joins TRBV2 and TRBJ2-2, with TRBD2 matching over 9 bases. Germline V gene sequence: CDR1 SNHLY, CDR2 FYNNEI. Trimming removed 10 bases from V and 2 bases from J; junction bases left unmatched: 5. This CDR3 comprises 14 residues. This CDR3 is CANRLAVNTGELFF. CDR3 nucleotide sequence: TGTGCCAACCGACTAGCGGTCAACACCGGGGAGCTGTTTTTT.

V and J are TRBV5-6 and TRBJ2-1, with D unclear. CDR1 is SGHDT and CDR2 is YYEEEE in the germline V gene. V lost 0 bases, J lost 9 bases, and 4 bases lay in between. The CDR3 runs 11 residues. The CDR3 reads CASSLASEQFF. The CDR3 DNA follows: TGTGCCAGCAGCTTGGCCTCTGAGCAGTTCTTC.

This clone was picked up one time. This chain links TRBV11-3 with TRBJ2-1; the match to TRBD2 covers 9 bases. The CDR3 spans 16 residues. Germline CDR1 reads SGHNT; CDR2 reads YENEEA. The V and J ends lost 2 bases and 8 bases, in that order; junction bases with no gene match: 10. The CDR3 loop is CASSLIVSGGIHEQFF. For the CDR3, the DNA is TGTGCCAGCAGCTTAATTGTCAGCGGGGGGATCCATGAGCAGTTCTTC.

The chain carries TRBV6-6 and TRBJ1-1, with 9 bases matching TRBD1. Germline values: CDR1 MNHNY, CDR2 SVGAGI (reference sequence). The J segment lost 6 bases and the V segment lost 5 bases, leaving 10 bases of the junction unmatched. The CDR3 length is 15 residues. The CDR3 nucleotides are TGTGCCAGCAGTAATGGACAGGGGCTAAACGCTGAAGCTTTCTTT. This sequence encodes CASSNGQGLNAEAFF.

The sample holds one count of this clone. The J gene is TRBJ1-5, the V gene TRBV6-1; D gene ambiguous. The V end was cut by 6 bases, the J end by 4 bases, with 13 bases between. The CDR3 spans 14 residues. Germline V CDR1 and CDR2: MNHNS, SASEGT. CDR3 nucleotides: TGTGCCAGCAGCATCCAACACCTGAATCAGCCCCAGCATTTT. Translating it yields CASSIQHLNQPQHF.

This clone was found a few times. The V gene is TRBV2, the J gene TRBJ2-3; 8 bases fit TRBD2. The CDR3 runs to 15 residues. CDR1 and CDR2 from the germline V gene are SNHLY and FYNNEI. Trimming took 1 base from V and 2 from J; bases not matched to a gene: 2. CDR3 in DNA: TGTGCCAGCAGTGAAGATAGCGGGGACACAGATACGCAGTATTTT. Amino acid sequence: CASSEDSGDTDTQYF. The variable domain in full, completed from reference TRBV2 and TRBJ2-3, reads EPEVTQTPSHQVTQMGQEVILRCVPISNHLYFYWYRQILGQKVEFLVSFYNNEISEKSEIFDDQFSVERPDGSNFTLKIRSTKLEDSAMYFCASSEDSGDTDTQYFGPGTRLTVL.

This clone was seen a single time. The V and J genes are TRBV6-5 and TRBJ2-3, with TRBD2 matching over 9 bases. CDR1 is MNHEY, CDR2 SVGAGI, per germline. The CDR3 has 16 residues. After removal of 0 bases from V and 5 bases from J, the junction contained 6 bases not matched to a gene. CDR3 sequence (DNA): TGTGCCAGCAGTTACTCGAAGGCAGCGGGGGGAGATACGCAGTATTTT. This gives the protein CASSYSKAAGGDTQYF.

The chain links TRBV18 to TRBJ2-7; the D gene is possibly TRBD2 (6 bases). CDR1 KGHSH and CDR2 LQKENI come from the germline V gene. V was cut by 3 bases and J by 2 bases, with 11 bases left in between. The CDR3 loop spans 14 amino acids. DNA of the CDR3: TGTGCCAGCTCACCTCAGGAGGGCCCCTACGAGCAGTACTTC. The encoded protein is CASSPQEGPYEQYF.

The chain uses TRBV28 and TRBJ1-4; TRBD1 agrees at 7 bases. The J segment lost 5 bases and the V segment lost 10 bases, leaving 7 bases of the junction unmatched. This CDR3 has 13 residues. Germline V gene data show CDR1 as MDHEN and CDR2 as SYDVKM. The CDR3: CATARDRNEKLFF. The DNA of the CDR3 is TGTGCCACCGCCCGGGACAGAAATGAAAAACTGTTTTTT.

V and J are TRBV6-4 and TRBJ2-1, with 7 bases aligning to TRBD1. Unmatched junction bases numbered 13, after V lost 4 bases and J lost 7 bases. CDR3 length: 16 residues. CDR1 is MRHNA and CDR2 is SNTAGT in the germline V gene. CDR3 bases: TGTGCCAGCAGTGGACGACAGGGATCATCCCAGAATGAGCAGTTCTTC. Translation gives CASSGRQGSSQNEQFF.

This clone was seen a few times. The chain joins TRBV7-2 to TRBJ2-3; D remains ambiguous. The CDR3 runs to 13 residues. Trimming removed 1 base at V and 6 bases at J, with 8 bases between. Per germline, CDR1 SGHTA and CDR2 FQGNSA. CDR3 DNA: TGTGCCAGCAGCTTAGGGGCCCGGGATACGCAGTATTTT. Translated, it gives CASSLGARDTQYF.

This clone showed up just once. The chain has TRBV9 and TRBJ1-4, with no clear D. The CDR3 length is 14 residues. Trimming cost V 0 bases and J 7 bases, with 10 bases left between them. Germline assignment: CDR1 SGDLS and CDR2 YYNGEE. CDR3 sequence reads: CASSVGGDAEKLFF. CDR3 sequence (DNA): TGTGCCAGCAGCGTAGGGGGAGATGCTGAAAAACTGTTTTTT.

The CDR3 region is CASSIDVEQVIYEQYF. The CDR3 nucleotides read TGTGCCAGTAGTATTGACGTCGAACAGGTAATCTACGAGCAGTACTTC. V gene TRBV19 combines with J gene TRBJ2-7; maybe TRBD1 (5 bases). This CDR3 comprises 16 residues. Germline CDR1 and CDR2: LNHDA and SQIVND (reference sequence). V lost 3 bases to trimming and J lost 3 bases, with 18 bases between them.